The source of this TCR beta chain is a study of T cells in localized non-small cell lung cancer. The table came from immunoSEQ multiplex PCR; TCRdb's copy has only in-frame clones and leaves some out. The table shows approximately 30,000 clones, with approximately 90% occurring only once. This CDR3 comprises 13 residues. The germline CDR1 and CDR2 sequences are SGHNT and YYREEE (reference sequence). Between the trimmed V and J ends, which lost 4 bases and 3 bases, there was a span of 11 bases. Sequences were derived from peripheral blood mononuclear cells, sampled before any cancer treatment. The V call is TRBV5-4, the J call TRBJ2-7, with D tentatively TRBD1 (6 bases). The TCR was taken from a female donor older than 55 with stage II lung adenocarcinoma. DNA of the CDR3: TGTGCCAGCAGCCCCGGACAGATCTACGAGCAGTACTTC. Translated: CASSPGQIYEQYF. Based on the CDR3 plus reference TRBV5-4 and TRBJ2-7, the full variable domain is ETGVTQSPTHLIKTRGQQVTLRCSSQSGHNTVSWYQQALGQGPQFIFQYYREEENGRGNFPPRFSGLQFPNYSSELNVNALELDDSALYLCASSPGQIYEQYFGPGTRLTVT.